The sequence of this T cell receptor (beta chain) was determined in a study of early T cells in non-severe SARS-CoV-2 infection. This CDR3 has 14 amino acids. CDR1 is SNHLY and CDR2 is FYNNEI in the germline V gene. V shed 7 bases and J shed 0 bases, with 9 bases lying between them. This clonotype appeared many times. TCRdb re-called the 5' RACE reads with MiXCR, one entry per CDR3 protein. The sample holds more than 55,000 distinct CDR3 sequences, about 12% seen once. Sequencing used whole blood. This TCR came from an adult who was a healthcare worker with PCR-confirmed SARS-CoV-2 infection or an uninfected control (not recorded which). The gene calls are TRBV2 and TRBJ2-2; D perhaps matches TRBD1 (6 bases). CDR3 sequence reads: CASTGAPNTGELFF. In nucleotides, the CDR3 is TGTGCCAGCACAGGGGCACCGAACACCGGGGAGCTGTTTTTT.